A single sample gave rise to the 18 T cell receptor beta chains below, sequenced in a study of blood T cell repertoires in COVID-19. Generated by immunoSEQ multiplex PCR, the TCRdb table keeps only in-frame clones and is missing some. The sample has about 250,000 clones, about nine tenths seen once. The sequenced material came from peripheral blood. The receptors come from a woman aged 60-70 years who had recovered from COVID-19.

The chain employs TRBV19 and TRBJ2-1; the match to TRBD1 covers 9 bases. This CDR3 has 17 amino acids. V dropped 6 bases and J dropped 0; count of bases not matched to a gene: 9. Germline values: CDR1 LNHDA, CDR2 SQIVND (reference sequence). DNA of the CDR3: TGTGCCAGTAGCACCGGACAGGGGAGAAGCTCCTACAATGAGCAGTTCTTC. Amino acids: CASSTGQGRSSYNEQFF. Full variable domain (missing parts from reference TRBV19 and TRBJ2-1): DGGITQSPKYLFRKEGQNVTLSCEQNLNHDAMYWYRQDPGQGLRLIYYSQIVNDFQKGDIAEGYSVSREKKESFPLTVTSAQKNPTAFYLCASSTGQGRSSYNEQFFGPGTRLTVL.

The V gene is TRBV7-9, the J gene TRBJ1-1, with D perhaps TRBD1 (5 bases). Germline V gene lookup returns CDR1 SEHNR and CDR2 FQNEAQ (reference sequence). The CDR3 runs 13 residues. Trimming took off 6 bases at V and 0 bases at J, with 8 bases between the two ends. CDR3 region: CASRAQVNTEAFF. CDR3 bases: TGTGCCAGCAGAGCACAGGTGAACACTGAAGCTTTCTTT.

The chain couples TRBV7-9 to TRBJ1-1; D is unclear. V lost 3 bases to trimming and J lost 4 bases, with 9 bases between them. This CDR3 is built from 13 residues. In germline, CDR1 is SEHNR, CDR2 FQNEAQ (reference sequence). CDR3: CASSFSQSTEAFF. CDR3 sequence (DNA): TGTGCCAGCAGCTTCTCACAGTCCACTGAAGCTTTCTTT.

This chain joins TRBV12-3 or TRBV12-4 and TRBJ2-3; 7 nucleotides match TRBD1. V lost 7 bases, J lost 4 bases, and 5 bases stayed unmatched. There are 13 residues in the CDR3. CDR3 coding DNA: TGTGCCAGCACAAGACAGGGTCCAGATACGCAGTATTTT. Its protein is CASTRQGPDTQYF.

The CDR3 protein is CASSLTGRVGELFF. The CDR3 DNA reads TGTGCCAGCAGCTTGACAGGGAGGGTCGGGGAGCTGTTTTTT. This chain connects TRBV5-6 to TRBJ2-2, with D tentatively TRBD2 (7 bases). This CDR3 has 14 residues. Germline CDR1 SGHDT, CDR2 YYEEEE. With 1 base removed from V and 7 bases from J, the gap between germline ends came to 11 bases.

This clone has a single count. This chain connects TRBV19 to TRBJ1-1, with D perhaps matching TRBD1 (6 bases). V lost 7 bases and J 0 bases, leaving 9 bases between the germline ends. The CDR3 covers 13 residues. Per the germline V gene, CDR1 is LNHDA and CDR2 is SQIVND (reference sequence). The CDR3 DNA reads TGTGCCAGTATCAACAGGGTGAACACTGAAGCTTTCTTT. Its translation: CASINRVNTEAFF. Based on the CDR3 plus reference TRBV19 and TRBJ1-1, the full variable domain is DGGITQSPKYLFRKEGQNVTLSCEQNLNHDAMYWYRQDPGQGLRLIYYSQIVNDFQKGDIAEGYSVSREKKESFPLTVTSAQKNPTAFYLCASINRVNTEAFFGQGTRLTVV.

The CDR3 region is CASSPLGRGGDNEQFF. The CDR3 DNA follows: TGTGCCAGCAGTCCACTGGGCCGGGGCGGGGACAATGAGCAGTTCTTC. The rearrangement links TRBV28 to TRBJ2-1; possible D gene TRBD2, 6 bases. CDR1 is MDHEN and CDR2 is SYDVKM in the germline V gene. The CDR3 extends over 16 amino acids. V was shortened by 5 bases and J by 5 bases, with 19 bases between the two germline ends.

The gene calls are TRBV29-1 and TRBJ2-2; D unclear. The germline V gene encodes CDR1 SQVTM and CDR2 ANQGSEA. This CDR3 spans 14 amino acids. V was clipped by 4 bases and J by 2 bases, with 11 bases between them. The CDR3 reads CSVVLLFNTGELFF. CDR3 in DNA: TGCAGCGTTGTTTTGTTATTTAACACCGGGGAGCTGTTTTTT.

The chain links TRBV20-1 to TRBJ2-3; the match to TRBD2 covers 10 bases. The CDR3 spans 15 residues. V was pared by 3 bases and J by 1 base, with 4 bases of the junction left unmatched. CDR1 and CDR2 (germline): DFQATT, SNEGSKA (reference sequence). CDR3: CSASLAGGRTDTQYF. The CDR3 DNA sequence: TGCAGTGCTAGTTTAGCGGGGGGACGCACAGATACGCAGTATTTT.

The sample holds a few counts of this clone. V is TRBV27 and J is TRBJ1-2, with D possibly matching TRBD1 (5 bases). CDR1 MNHEY and CDR2 SMNVEV come from the germline V gene (reference sequence). Trimming took 3 bases from V and 2 from J, leaving 10 bases between them. This CDR3 spans 14 amino acids. The DNA for the CDR3 is TGTGCCAGCAGTTTCGCAGGGATCAACTATGGCTACACCTTC. Encoded protein: CASSFAGINYGYTF.

This clone was recorded only once. The CDR3 DNA follows: TGTGCCAGCAGTGAGGTCCGGGACAGCTCAGCAGATACGCAGTATTTT. Translating gives CASSEVRDSSADTQYF. The chain joins TRBV6-1 to TRBJ2-3; 7 nucleotides match TRBD1. Germline CDR1 and CDR2: MNHNS and SASEGT. The trim removed 3 bases at V and 4 bases at J, leaving 10 bases unmatched. The CDR3 spans 16 residues.

V and J are TRBV7-2 and TRBJ2-7, with D tentatively TRBD2 (6 bases). Deletions cut 4 bases from V and 0 bases from J, with 10 bases between. Per germline, CDR1 SGHTA and CDR2 FQGNSA. The CDR3 runs 14 residues. CDR3 DNA sequence: TGTGCCAGCAGCTCGGGACTGGTCTCCTACGAGCAGTACTTC. It encodes CASSSGLVSYEQYF.

The chain employs TRBV9 and TRBJ2-1, with 8 bases matching TRBD2. CDR3 length equals 15 residues. Per the germline V gene, CDR1 is SGDLS and CDR2 is YYNGEE. J lost 0 bases, V lost 7 bases, and 6 bases had no gene match. The chain's CDR3 is CASSSGSSSYNEQFF. The DNA of the CDR3 is TGTGCCAGCTCGAGCGGGAGCAGCTCCTACAATGAGCAGTTCTTC.

The J gene is TRBJ2-7, the V gene TRBV13, with 8 bases lining up with TRBD2. CDR1 is PRHDT, CDR2 FYEKMQ, per germline (reference sequence). This CDR3 is built from 15 residues. V shed 5 bases, J shed 6 bases, and the junction held 12 bases outside the gene matches. The CDR3 region is CASSAGTRVLAEQYF. CDR3 in DNA: TGTGCCAGCAGCGCCGGGACTAGAGTTTTGGCCGAGCAGTACTTC.

The chain links TRBV3-1 (or the pseudogene TRBV3-2) to TRBJ2-2; 10 positions agree with TRBD1. V lost 6 bases, J lost 2 bases, and 3 bases stayed unmatched. CDR3 length: 15 amino acids. Germline V gene data show CDR1 as LGHDT and CDR2 as YNNKEL (reference sequence). Here the CDR3 reads CASRTTGGNTGELFF. CDR3 nucleotides: TGTGCCAGCAGGACGACAGGGGGCAACACCGGGGAGCTGTTTTTT.

V usage is TRBV7-2 and J usage is TRBJ2-6, with 10 bases that match TRBD1. Unmatched junction bases numbered 4, after V lost 4 bases and J lost 1 base. The germline V gene has CDR1 SGHTA and CDR2 FQGNSA. The CDR3 contains 17 residues. CDR3 residues: CASSWTGGSSGANVLTF. Written as DNA, the CDR3 is TGTGCCAGCAGCTGGACAGGGGGAAGTTCTGGGGCCAACGTCCTGACTTTC.

This sequence joins TRBV5-8 and TRBJ2-2; 10 nucleotides align to TRBD2. The CDR3 totals 17 residues. The V and J ends lost 2 bases and 0 bases, in that order; junction bases with no gene match: 4. The germline gives CDR1 SGHTS, CDR2 YDEGEE. CDR3 loop: CASSLTSGATNTGELFF. CDR3 DNA: TGTGCCAGCAGCTTAACTAGCGGGGCTACGAACACCGGGGAGCTGTTTTTT. Drawing the rest from reference TRBV5-8 and TRBJ2-2, the complete variable domain is EAGVTQSPTHLIKTRGQQATLRCSPISGHTSVYWYQQALGLGLQFLLWYDEGEERNRGNFPPRFSGRQFPNYSSELNVNALELEDSALYLCASSLTSGATNTGELFFGEGSRLTVL.

About this clone itself: The sample contains more than one DNA sequence encoding this CDR3. V gene TRBV7-2 combines with J gene TRBJ2-7, with 10 bases aligning to TRBD2. The CDR3 runs to 17 residues. The trim removed 1 base at V and 0 bases at J, leaving 6 bases unmatched. CDR1 and CDR2 from the germline V gene are SGHTA and FQGNSA. The CDR3 nucleotides are TGTGCCAGCAGCTTAGTAGCGGGGGGTCTCAGCTCCTACGAGCAGTACTTC. It specifies CASSLVAGGLSSYEQYF. Based on the CDR3 plus reference TRBV7-2 and TRBJ2-7, the full variable domain is GAGVSQSPSNKVTEKGKDVELRCDPISGHTALYWYRQSLGQGLEFLIYFQGNSAPDKSGLPSDRFSAERTGGSVSTLTIQRTQQEDSAVYLCASSLVAGGLSSYEQYFGPGTRLTVT.